This T cell receptor beta chain was found in a study of post-analysis software for immune sequencing data. On the study more broadly: Progressive-relapsing, secondary progressive and relapsing-remitting multiple sclerosis were among the disease courses included.

In the case of this clonotype: What it binds is unknown.

Carried by the TCR beta cDNA libraries were unique molecular identifiers. In TCRdb, the PCR reads were re-called with MiXCR into one record per CDR3 protein. The profile covers around 710,000 distinct CDR3 sequences, with about 45% appearing a single time and 4.9% taken by the ten largest. The CDR3 runs to 13 residues. V gave up 4 bases and J gave up 7 bases, with 14 bases separating them. General study points: In patients, five or six TRBV segments were more frequent than in controls, with TRBV5-6, TRBV5-1 and TRBV20-1 among them.

The gene calls are TRBV12-3 or TRBV12-4 and TRBJ2-7, with a possible D match to TRBD1 (5 bases). Sequenced input: blood. This TCR was sampled from a girl between 10 and 17 years old with multiple sclerosis. The DNA for the CDR3 is TGTGCCAGCAGTTCCGGACAATTAGGGGAGCAGTACTTC. It encodes CASSSGQLGEQYF.